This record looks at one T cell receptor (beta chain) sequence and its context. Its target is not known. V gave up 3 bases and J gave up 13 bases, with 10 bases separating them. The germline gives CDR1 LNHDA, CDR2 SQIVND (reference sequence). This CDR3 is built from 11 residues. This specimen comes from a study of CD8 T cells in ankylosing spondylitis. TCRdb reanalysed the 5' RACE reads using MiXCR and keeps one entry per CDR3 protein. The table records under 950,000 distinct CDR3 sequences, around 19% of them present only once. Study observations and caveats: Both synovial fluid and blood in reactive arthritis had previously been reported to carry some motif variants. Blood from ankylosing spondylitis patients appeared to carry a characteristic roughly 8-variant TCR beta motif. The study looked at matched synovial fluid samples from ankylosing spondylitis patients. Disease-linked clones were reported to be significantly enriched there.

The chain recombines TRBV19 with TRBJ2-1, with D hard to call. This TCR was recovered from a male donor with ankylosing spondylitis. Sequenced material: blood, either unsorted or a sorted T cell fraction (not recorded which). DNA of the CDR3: TGTGCCAGTAGTATCTCTCGGTCCCAGTTCTTC. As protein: CASSISRSQFF.